This T cell receptor (beta chain) originates from a study of T cells in Graves' hyperthyroidism and ophthalmopathy. Study-wide findings and caveats: Ophthalmopathy stood apart from stable hyperthyroidism in a 13 V-J model. Appearing also in blood were most of the thyroid clonotypes expanded above 0.001.

Amplified regions were TCR beta CDR3 sequences from RNA transcripts. RT-PCR in the first round (using the HTBI primer set) targeted the TCR CDR3. Via MiXCR, TCRdb re-called the multiplex PCR reads, giving one row per CDR3 protein. Of about 640,000 distinct CDR3 sequences in the sample, roughly 20% are singletons; the top ten hold 34%. Germline V gives CDR1 MDHEN, CDR2 SYDVKM. V was shortened by 6 bases and J by 2 bases, with 10 bases between the two germline ends. The CDR3 sequence is 13 residues long. Diagnoses were established using clinical symptoms, serum thyroxine and TRAb, thyroid ultrasound and orbital computed tomography. This clonotype appeared many times. Antigen: not known.

The sample consisted of blood. This chain uses TRBV28 with TRBJ1-1, with TRBD1 as a possible D gene (5 bases). This TCR was sampled from a man aged 25 to 40 with Graves' ophthalmopathy. The CDR3 DNA reads TGTGCCAGCAGCATTCAGGGAAACACTGAAGCTTTCTTT. Residues: CASSIQGNTEAFF.